A single sample gave rise to the 21 T cell receptor beta chains below, sequenced in a study of regulatory T cells in long-lasting Graves disease. CDR3-region Arm-PCR and iRepertoire HTBI primers produced the TCR beta libraries. TCRdb re-called the multiplex PCR reads through MiXCR, storing one row per CDR3 protein. The data contain 450,000 to 600,000 distinct CDR3 sequences, around 15% of them singletons. Documented time point: newly diagnosed GD, antithyroid drugs for less than 3 months. RNA isolated from PBMCs was used to make the TCR library. These records were also assigned to another study, of T cells in Graves' hyperthyroidism and ophthalmopathy.

Here the sequenced sample was peripheral blood mononuclear cells (PBMCs), taken at new diagnosis, from a patient treated with antithyroid drugs. The receptors originated from a man aged 40-49 years with Graves disease.

The chain joins TRBV29-1 to TRBJ2-1; 9 nucleotides match TRBD1. CDR1 is SQVTM, CDR2 ANQGSEA, per germline. The J segment lost 7 bases and the V segment lost 8 bases, leaving 12 bases of the junction unmatched. CDR3 length: 14 residues. The CDR3 reads CSCSGTGGMNEQFF. The CDR3 DNA sequence: TGCAGCTGCAGCGGAACAGGGGGCATGAATGAGCAGTTCTTC.

The table lists this clonotype with many counts. The rearrangement joins TRBV7-8 to TRBJ2-5; D gene unclear. V was clipped by 5 bases and J by 4 bases, with 8 bases between them. This CDR3 is 12 amino acids long. CDR1 and CDR2 from the germline V gene are SGHVS and FQNEAQ. The CDR3 nucleotides read TGTGCCAGCAGCCAGACGGCAGAGACCCAGTACTTC. This translates into CASSQTAETQYF.

This clonotype was detected only a few times. This sequence joins TRBV30 and TRBJ1-2, with 7 bases identical to TRBD1. There are 13 residues in the CDR3. Germline V gives CDR1 GTSNPN, CDR2 SVGIG (reference sequence). V lost 7 bases and J lost 4; bases outside the gene matches: 9. The CDR3 is CASPQGVGYGYTF. CDR3 coding DNA: TGTGCCTCCCCGCAGGGGGTAGGCTATGGCTACACCTTC.

This clonotype appeared many times. The rearrangement uses TRBV24-1 and TRBJ2-7, with TRBD1 as a possible D gene (6 bases). V gave up 3 bases and J gave up 5 bases, with 16 bases separating them. CDR1 is KGHDR, CDR2 SFDVKD, per germline. This CDR3 has 15 residues. CDR3 sequence reads: CATSDQGSGVDEQYF. The CDR3 DNA reads TGTGCCACCAGTGATCAGGGGTCAGGGGTCGACGAGCAGTACTTC.

This clonotype appeared once. The rearrangement uses TRBV7-3 and TRBJ2-3; the D gene is possibly TRBD2 (6 bases). Germline values: CDR1 SGHTA, CDR2 FQGTGA. The CDR3 is made up of 14 amino acids. Deletions cut 2 bases from V and 5 bases from J, with 11 bases between. The CDR3 is CASSLGLKGDTQYF. In DNA, the CDR3 is TGTGCCAGCAGCTTAGGACTAAAAGGAGATACGCAGTATTTT. Full variable domain (missing parts from reference TRBV7-3 and TRBJ2-3): GAGVSQTPSNKVTEKGKYVELRCDPISGHTALYWYRQSLGQGPEFLIYFQGTGAADDSGLPNDRFFAVRPEGSVSTLKIQRTERGDSAVYLCASSLGLKGDTQYFGPGTRLTVL.

In this sample, this clonotype turned up many times. The CDR3 region has the DNA TGTGCCAGCAGACCTAGACAGGGAACCGGGGAGCTGTTTTTT. The encoded protein is CASRPRQGTGELFF. The rearrangement joins TRBV2 to TRBJ2-2; 7 bases match TRBD1. Looked up from germline, CDR1 is SNHLY and CDR2 is FYNNEI. This CDR3 is built from 14 residues. The trim removed 6 bases at V and 5 bases at J, leaving 6 bases unmatched.

This clonotype was picked up many times. The chain links TRBV28 to TRBJ2-2; the match to TRBD1 covers 10 bases. The germline gives CDR1 MDHEN, CDR2 SYDVKM. Losses at the gene ends were 6 bases for V and 5 bases for J; bases not matched to a gene: 6. This CDR3 comprises 15 residues. CDR3 sequence reads: CASSRDRGRTGELFF. The CDR3 coding sequence is TGTGCCAGCAGCAGGGACAGGGGTCGTACCGGGGAGCTGTTTTTT.

This clonotype has at least ten counts. The chain combines TRBV30 with TRBJ2-7; unclear D gene. V was shortened by 3 bases and J by 0 bases, with 9 bases between the two germline ends. CDR3 length equals 13 residues. Germline assignment: CDR1 GTSNPN and CDR2 SVGIG (reference sequence). CDR3 sequence reads: CAWSDASSYEQYF. DNA for the CDR3: TGTGCCTGGAGCGACGCGAGCTCCTACGAGCAGTACTTC.

CDR3 bases: TGTGCCAGCAGGGGACTAGCGGGGAGCCTCCAAGAGACCCAGTACTTC. Translation gives CASRGLAGSLQETQYF. The V call is TRBV2, the J call TRBJ2-5; 13 bases align to TRBD2. CDR1 and CDR2 (germline): SNHLY, FYNNEI. Losses at the gene ends were 6 bases for V and 1 base for J; bases not matched to a gene: 5. The CDR3 is 16 residues long.

In this sample, this clonotype turned up many times. V is TRBV12-3 or TRBV12-4 and J is TRBJ1-5; a possible D gene is TRBD1 (5 bases). The CDR3 has 14 residues. V dropped 3 bases and J dropped 9 bases, with 15 bases sitting between them. CDR3 nucleotides: TGTGCCAGCAGTTTGTCCCAGGGCGGTGGGCCCCAGCATTTT. This codes for CASSLSQGGGPQHF.

The CDR3 DNA follows: TGCAGTCCACAGGGAGGCCTAAGGGGAGAGCAGTTCTTC. Encoded protein: CSPQGGLRGEQFF. This chain joins TRBV20-1 and TRBJ2-3; D is possibly TRBD1 or TRBD2 (6 bases each). Gene TRBJ2-1 matches the end of the DNA better, so the J call may be wrong. In germline, CDR1 is DFQATT, CDR2 SNEGSKA (reference sequence). The length of the CDR3 is 13 residues.

V usage is TRBV20-1 and J usage is TRBJ2-7; tentatively, D is TRBD1 or TRBD2 (5 bases each). Per germline, CDR1 DFQATT and CDR2 SNEGSKA (reference sequence). The CDR3 runs 13 residues. The V and J ends lost 4 bases and 7 bases respectively, with 17 bases between them. CDR3 in amino acids: CSATGTGAGEQYF. The CDR3 DNA reads TGCAGTGCTACCGGGACGGGTGCTGGGGAGCAGTACTTC.

There are many counts of this clonotype. For the CDR3, the DNA is TGTGCCAGCAGACCCCTATCCACAGATACGCAGTATTTT. Translating it yields CASRPLSTDTQYF. This sequence joins TRBV28 and TRBJ2-3; no firm D call. V was clipped by 6 bases and J by 2 bases, with 9 bases between them. Germline V gives CDR1 MDHEN, CDR2 SYDVKM. CDR3 length: 13 residues.

This clonotype came up many times. This chain connects TRBV12-3 or TRBV12-4 to TRBJ2-3; tentatively, D is TRBD1 (5 bases). The CDR3 loop spans 14 amino acids. V dropped 6 bases and J dropped 4 bases, with 14 bases sitting between them. The CDR3 is CASSGQLRADTQYF. The DNA for the CDR3 is TGTGCCAGCAGCGGACAACTCAGGGCAGATACGCAGTATTTT.

This clonotype was found many times. V is TRBV7-3 and J is TRBJ2-3; 15 bases map to TRBD2. Germline V gene lookup returns CDR1 SGHTA and CDR2 FQGTGA. The CDR3 covers 16 residues. V was clipped by 5 bases and J by 6 bases; unmatched bases: 6. The CDR3 protein is CASSPAGTSGRDTQYF. The CDR3 coding sequence is TGTGCCAGCAGCCCCGCCGGGACTAGCGGGAGGGATACGCAGTATTTT.

The chain combines TRBV7-3 with TRBJ2-2; 8 nucleotides agree with TRBD1. In germline, CDR1 is SGHTA, CDR2 FQGTGA. CDR3 length: 15 amino acids. Unmatched junction bases numbered 6, after V lost 5 bases and J lost 4 bases. The CDR3 DNA sequence: TGTGCCAGCAGCAAACAGGGGGTTGGCACCGGGGAGCTGTTTTTT. Amino acid sequence: CASSKQGVGTGELFF.

This chain joins TRBV7-2 and TRBJ2-7; D perhaps matches TRBD2 (7 bases). CDR3 length equals 15 residues. Trimming pared 3 bases from V and 3 bases from J, leaving 15 bases between. Germline V gene lookup returns CDR1 SGHTA and CDR2 FQGNSA. CDR3 loop: CASSFRGDKSYEQYF. DNA of the CDR3: TGTGCCAGCAGCTTTCGGGGGGACAAAAGCTACGAGCAGTACTTC. The complete variable domain, with remaining parts taken from reference TRBV7-2 and TRBJ2-7, reads GAGVSQSPSNKVTEKGKDVELRCDPISGHTALYWYRQSLGQGLEFLIYFQGNSAPDKSGLPSDRFSAERTGGSVSTLTIQRTQQEDSAVYLCASSFRGDKSYEQYFGPGTRLTVT.

This clonotype was seen at least ten times. The chain links TRBV12-3 or TRBV12-4 to TRBJ2-7; 12 nucleotides line up with TRBD2. CDR3 length equals 14 residues. V was pared by 6 bases and J by 3 bases, with 3 bases of the junction left unmatched. CDR3 nucleotide sequence: TGTGCCAGCAGACGGACTAGCGGGAACTACGAGCAGTACTTC. Translated, it gives CASRRTSGNYEQYF.

This clonotype was picked up many times. At one of its ends the junction is not consistent with the germline gene, which may arise from a read error. This chain links TRBV5-1 with TRBJ2-7; D unresolved. The germline V gene encodes CDR1 SGHRS and CDR2 YFSETQ. The CDR3 has 14 residues. CDR3 region: CASSLRTDSYEQYF. The CDR3 coding sequence is TGTGCCAGCAGTCTCAGGACGGATTCCTACGAGCAGTACTTC.

This clonotype has at least ten counts. The chain has TRBV7-3 and TRBJ2-2, with a tentative D call TRBD2 (6 bases). V lost 6 bases, J lost 6 bases, and 11 bases lay in between. The CDR3 length is 13 residues. The germline CDR1 and CDR2 sequences are SGHTA and FQGTGA. In DNA form, the CDR3 reads TGTGCCAGCAGAACGACTAGTTCCGGGGAGCTGTTTTTT. The encoded protein is CASRTTSSGELFF.

This clonotype came up many times. The chain employs TRBV18 and TRBJ1-2; D is unresolved. The V and J ends lost 3 bases and 8 bases respectively, with 10 bases between them. This CDR3 spans 12 amino acids. Germline V gene data show CDR1 as KGHSH and CDR2 as LQKENI. CDR3 loop: CASSPEGSGYTF. In nucleotides, the CDR3 is TGTGCCAGCTCACCCGAAGGGAGCGGCTACACCTTC.